The 3 T cell receptor beta chains given below trace back to one sample, sequenced in a study of T cell responses to AZD1222 COVID-19 vaccine. Method: immunoSEQ multiplex PCR; TCRdb's copy keeps in-frame clones and lacks some. This sample has 250,000 to 300,000 clones, with about 94% found just once. The material was peripheral blood, obtained 28 days after the second AZD1222 dose. These receptors were taken from an adult who received the AZD1222 COVID-19 vaccine.

In nucleotides, the CDR3 is TGCGCCAGCAGCCAAGATGTGGGCCAACAGAAGAAAGCTTTCTTT. It yields the protein CASSQDVGQQKKAFF. The chain couples TRBV4-1 to TRBJ1-1; D not certain. This CDR3 has 15 residues. V was pared by 0 bases and J by 9 bases, with 17 bases between. Germline V gene lookup returns CDR1 MGHRA and CDR2 YSYEKL.

This chain joins TRBV9 and TRBJ2-3; D gene uncertain. The CDR3 is made up of 13 amino acids. V lost 3 bases and J 6 bases, leaving 11 bases between the germline ends. Germline V gene lookup returns CDR1 SGDLS and CDR2 YYNGEE. The CDR3 nucleotides read TGTGCCAGCAGCGCCCTGACTGGGGATACGCAGTATTTT. Translation: CASSALTGDTQYF.

This clone was seen just once. This rearrangement joins TRBV2 to TRBJ2-5; 7 bases align to TRBD1. Looked up from germline, CDR1 is SNHLY and CDR2 is FYNNEI. The CDR3 contains 14 residues. The ends lost 3 bases at V and 5 bases at J; junction bases unmatched: 6. Written as DNA, the CDR3 is TGTGCCAGCAGTGAGGGACAGCCCGGGGAGACCCAGTACTTC. Residues: CASSEGQPGETQYF.